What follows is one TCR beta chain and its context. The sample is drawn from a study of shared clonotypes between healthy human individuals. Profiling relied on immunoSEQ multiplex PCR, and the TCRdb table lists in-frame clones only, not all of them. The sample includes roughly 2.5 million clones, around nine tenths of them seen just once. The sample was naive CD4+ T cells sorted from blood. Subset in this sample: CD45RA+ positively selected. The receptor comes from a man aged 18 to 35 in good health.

Here the CDR3 reads CAWTRATNSPLHF. CDR3 DNA sequence: TGTGCCTGGACCAGGGCAACTAATTCACCCCTCCACTTT. The gene calls are TRBV30 and TRBJ1-6; D might be TRBD1 (5 bases). Per germline, CDR1 GTSNPN and CDR2 SVGIG (reference sequence). The CDR3 sequence is 13 residues long. The V gene lost 4 bases and the J gene lost 6 bases, with 10 bases spanning the gap.